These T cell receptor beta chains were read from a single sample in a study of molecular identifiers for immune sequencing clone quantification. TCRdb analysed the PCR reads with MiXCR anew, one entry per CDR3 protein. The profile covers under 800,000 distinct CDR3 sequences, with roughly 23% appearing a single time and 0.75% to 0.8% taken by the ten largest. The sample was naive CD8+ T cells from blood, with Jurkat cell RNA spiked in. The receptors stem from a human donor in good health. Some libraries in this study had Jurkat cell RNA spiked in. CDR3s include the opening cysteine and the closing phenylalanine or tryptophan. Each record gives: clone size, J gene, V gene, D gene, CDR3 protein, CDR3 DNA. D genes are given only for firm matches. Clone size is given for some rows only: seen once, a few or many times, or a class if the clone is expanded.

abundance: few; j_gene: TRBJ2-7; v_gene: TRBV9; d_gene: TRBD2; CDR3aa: CASSGGLSGYEQYF; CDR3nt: TGTGCCAGCAGCGGGGGACTATCCGGGTACGAGCAGTACTTC
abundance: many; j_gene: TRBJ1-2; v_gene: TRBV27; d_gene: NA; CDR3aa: CASSLGANYGYTF; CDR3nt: TGTGCCAGCAGTTTAGGAGCTAACTATGGCTACACCTTC
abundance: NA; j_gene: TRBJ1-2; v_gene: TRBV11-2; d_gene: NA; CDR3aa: CARSVDGGGAPNYGYTF; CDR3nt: TGTGCCCGCAGCGTAGATGGCGGCGGCGCTCCTAACTATGGCTACACCTTC
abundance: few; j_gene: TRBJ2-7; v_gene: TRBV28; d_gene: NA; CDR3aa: CASRADNSYEQYF; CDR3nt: TGTGCCAGCAGAGCGGACAACTCCTACGAGCAGTACTTC
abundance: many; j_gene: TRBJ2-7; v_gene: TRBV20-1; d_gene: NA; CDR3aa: CSARDSMGYEQYF; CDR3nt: TGCAGTGCTAGAGACTCGATGGGGTACGAGCAGTACTTC
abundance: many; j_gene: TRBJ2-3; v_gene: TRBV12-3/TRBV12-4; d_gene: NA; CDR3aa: CASSPGGLGDTQYF; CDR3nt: TGTGCCAGCAGTCCTGGAGGGCTGGGAGATACGCAGTATTTT
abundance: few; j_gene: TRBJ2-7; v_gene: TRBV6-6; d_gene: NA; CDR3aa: CASSSSLSRVEQYF; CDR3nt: TGTGCCAGCAGTTCCAGTCTTTCCAGGGTCGAGCAGTACTTC
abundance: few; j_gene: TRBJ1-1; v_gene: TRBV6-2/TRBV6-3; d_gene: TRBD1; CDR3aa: CASSYYRGTGGTEAFF; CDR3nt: TGTGCCAGCAGTTACTATCGCGGGACAGGGGGCACTGAAGCTTTCTTT
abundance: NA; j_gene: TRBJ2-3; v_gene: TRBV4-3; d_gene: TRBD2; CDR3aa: CAGSQNGGGTDTQYF; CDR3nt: TGCGCCGGCAGCCAGAACGGGGGGGGGACAGATACGCAGTATTTT
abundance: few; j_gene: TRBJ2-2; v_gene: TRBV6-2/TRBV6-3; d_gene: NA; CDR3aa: CASSYSHGAGELFF; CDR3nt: TGTGCCAGCAGTTACTCGCACGGGGCCGGGGAGCTGTTTTTT
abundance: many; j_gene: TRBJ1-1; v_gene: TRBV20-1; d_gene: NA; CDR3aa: CSALRENTEAFF; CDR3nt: TGCAGTGCTCTGAGGGAGAACACTGAAGCTTTCTTT
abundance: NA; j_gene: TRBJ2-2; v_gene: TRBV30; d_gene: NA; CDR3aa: CAWSLGGVGELFF; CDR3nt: TGTGCCTGGAGCCTAGGGGGGGTCGGGGAGCTGTTTTTT
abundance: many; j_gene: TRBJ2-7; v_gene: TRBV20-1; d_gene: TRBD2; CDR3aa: CSARSGLAAEQYF; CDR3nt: TGCAGTGCTAGGTCGGGACTAGCTGCAGAGCAGTACTTC
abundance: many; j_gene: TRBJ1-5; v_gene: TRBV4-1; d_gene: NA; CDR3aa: CASSQVAIGTSNQPQHF; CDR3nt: TGCGCCAGCAGCCAAGTGGCTATCGGAACTAGCAATCAGCCCCAGCATTTT